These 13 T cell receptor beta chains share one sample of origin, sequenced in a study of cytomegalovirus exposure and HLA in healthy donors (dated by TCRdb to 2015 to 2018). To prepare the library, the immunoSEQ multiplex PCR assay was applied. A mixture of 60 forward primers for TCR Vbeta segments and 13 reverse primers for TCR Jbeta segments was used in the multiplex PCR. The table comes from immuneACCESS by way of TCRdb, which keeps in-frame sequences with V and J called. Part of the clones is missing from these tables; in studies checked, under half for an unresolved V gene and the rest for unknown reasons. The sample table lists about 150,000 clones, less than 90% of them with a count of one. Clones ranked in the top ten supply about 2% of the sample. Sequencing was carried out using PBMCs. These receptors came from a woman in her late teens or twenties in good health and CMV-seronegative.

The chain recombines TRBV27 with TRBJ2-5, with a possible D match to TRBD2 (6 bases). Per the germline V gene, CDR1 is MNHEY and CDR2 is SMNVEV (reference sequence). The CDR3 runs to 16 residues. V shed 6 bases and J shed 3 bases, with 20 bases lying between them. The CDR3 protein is CASRNLLGLAKETQYF. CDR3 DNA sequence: TGTGCCAGCAGAAACCTCCTTGGGCTAGCGAAAGAGACCCAGTACTTC.

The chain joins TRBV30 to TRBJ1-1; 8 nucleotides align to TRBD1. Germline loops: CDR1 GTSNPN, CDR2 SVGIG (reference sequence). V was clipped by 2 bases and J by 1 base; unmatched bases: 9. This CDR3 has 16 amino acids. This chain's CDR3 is CAWSPKTGTGNTEAFF. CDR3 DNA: TGTGCCTGGAGTCCAAAGACCGGGACAGGGAACACTGAAGCTTTCTTT.

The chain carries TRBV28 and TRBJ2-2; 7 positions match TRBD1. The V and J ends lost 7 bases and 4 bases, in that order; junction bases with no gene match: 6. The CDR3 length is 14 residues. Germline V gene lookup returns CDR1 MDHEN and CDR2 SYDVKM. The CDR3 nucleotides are TGTGCCAGCAACACCGGGACAGTCACCGGGGAGCTGTTTTTT. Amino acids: CASNTGTVTGELFF. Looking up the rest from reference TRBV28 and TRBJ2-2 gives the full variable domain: DVKVTQSSRYLVKRTGEKVFLECVQDMDHENMFWYRQDPGLGLRLIYFSYDVKMKEKGDIPEGYSVSREKKERFSLILESASTNQTSMYLCASNTGTVTGELFFGEGSRLTVL.

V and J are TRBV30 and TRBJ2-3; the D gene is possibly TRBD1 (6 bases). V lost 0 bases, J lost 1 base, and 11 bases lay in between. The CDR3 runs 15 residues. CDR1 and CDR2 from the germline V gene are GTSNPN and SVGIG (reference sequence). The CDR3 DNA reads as TGTGCCTGGAGTGTAATACAGGGCCGCACAGATACGCAGTATTTT. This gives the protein CAWSVIQGRTDTQYF.

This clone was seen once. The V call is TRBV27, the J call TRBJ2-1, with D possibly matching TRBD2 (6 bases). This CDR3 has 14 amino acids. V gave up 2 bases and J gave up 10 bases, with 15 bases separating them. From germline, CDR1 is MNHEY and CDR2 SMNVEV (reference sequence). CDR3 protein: CASSLLPPGEEQFF. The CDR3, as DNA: TGTGCCAGCAGTTTACTCCCACCGGGAGAGGAGCAGTTCTTC.

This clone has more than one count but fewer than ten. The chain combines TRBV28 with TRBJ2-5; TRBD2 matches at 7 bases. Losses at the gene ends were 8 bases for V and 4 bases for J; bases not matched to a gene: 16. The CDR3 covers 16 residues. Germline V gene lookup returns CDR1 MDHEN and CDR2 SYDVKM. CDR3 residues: CASGRTGLNSLETQYF. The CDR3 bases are TGTGCCAGCGGCCGAACGGGACTAAATTCCTTAGAGACCCAGTACTTC. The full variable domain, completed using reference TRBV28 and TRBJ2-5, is DVKVTQSSRYLVKRTGEKVFLECVQDMDHENMFWYRQDPGLGLRLIYFSYDVKMKEKGDIPEGYSVSREKKERFSLILESASTNQTSMYLCASGRTGLNSLETQYFGPGTRLLVL.

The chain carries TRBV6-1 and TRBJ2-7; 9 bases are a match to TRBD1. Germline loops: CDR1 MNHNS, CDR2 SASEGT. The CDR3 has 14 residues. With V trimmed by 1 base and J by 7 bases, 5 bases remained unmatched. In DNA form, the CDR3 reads TGTGCCAGCAGTGAAGGGACAGGGGCCAGAGAGCAGTACTTC. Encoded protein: CASSEGTGAREQYF.

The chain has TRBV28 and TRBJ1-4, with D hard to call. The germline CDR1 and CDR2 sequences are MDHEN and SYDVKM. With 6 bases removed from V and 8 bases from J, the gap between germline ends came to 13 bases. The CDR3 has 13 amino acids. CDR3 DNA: TGTGCCAGCAGCTCCACATCCTGGGAAAAACTGTTTTTT. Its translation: CASSSTSWEKLFF.

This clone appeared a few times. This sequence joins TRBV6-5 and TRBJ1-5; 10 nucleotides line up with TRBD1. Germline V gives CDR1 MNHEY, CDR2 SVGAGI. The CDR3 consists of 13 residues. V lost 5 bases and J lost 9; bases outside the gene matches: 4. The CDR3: CASSQRDRGPQHF. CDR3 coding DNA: TGTGCCAGCAGTCAACGGGACAGGGGGCCCCAGCATTTT.

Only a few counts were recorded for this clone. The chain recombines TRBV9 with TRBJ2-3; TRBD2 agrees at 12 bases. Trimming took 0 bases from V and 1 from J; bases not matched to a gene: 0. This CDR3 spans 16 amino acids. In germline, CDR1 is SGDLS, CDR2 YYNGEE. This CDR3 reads CASSVGLAGGTDTQYF. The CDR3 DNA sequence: TGTGCCAGCAGCGTAGGACTAGCGGGAGGCACAGATACGCAGTATTTT.

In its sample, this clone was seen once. The DNA of the CDR3 is TGCGCCAGCAGCCTCTCTTGGACAGCAACTAATGAAAAACTGTTTTTT. Protein: CASSLSWTATNEKLFF. The chain carries TRBV4-1 and TRBJ1-4; TRBD1 is a possible D gene (6 bases). CDR1 and CDR2 from the germline V gene are MGHRA and YSYEKL. There are 16 residues in the CDR3. The ends were cut back, 4 bases at V and 0 bases at J, with 12 bases in the middle.

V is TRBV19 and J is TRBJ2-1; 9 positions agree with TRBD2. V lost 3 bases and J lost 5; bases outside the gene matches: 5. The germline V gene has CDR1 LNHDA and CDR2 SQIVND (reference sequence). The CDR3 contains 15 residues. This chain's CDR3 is CASSIRLAGNNEQFF. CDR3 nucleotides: TGTGCCAGTAGTATTCGGCTAGCGGGAAACAATGAGCAGTTCTTC.

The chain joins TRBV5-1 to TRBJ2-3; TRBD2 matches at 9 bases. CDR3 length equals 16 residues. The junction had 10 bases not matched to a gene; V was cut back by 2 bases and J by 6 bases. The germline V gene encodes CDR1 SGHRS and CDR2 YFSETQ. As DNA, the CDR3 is TGCGCCAGCAGCTTAATGCGGGCGGGAGGGCTTGATACGCAGTATTTT. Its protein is CASSLMRAGGLDTQYF.